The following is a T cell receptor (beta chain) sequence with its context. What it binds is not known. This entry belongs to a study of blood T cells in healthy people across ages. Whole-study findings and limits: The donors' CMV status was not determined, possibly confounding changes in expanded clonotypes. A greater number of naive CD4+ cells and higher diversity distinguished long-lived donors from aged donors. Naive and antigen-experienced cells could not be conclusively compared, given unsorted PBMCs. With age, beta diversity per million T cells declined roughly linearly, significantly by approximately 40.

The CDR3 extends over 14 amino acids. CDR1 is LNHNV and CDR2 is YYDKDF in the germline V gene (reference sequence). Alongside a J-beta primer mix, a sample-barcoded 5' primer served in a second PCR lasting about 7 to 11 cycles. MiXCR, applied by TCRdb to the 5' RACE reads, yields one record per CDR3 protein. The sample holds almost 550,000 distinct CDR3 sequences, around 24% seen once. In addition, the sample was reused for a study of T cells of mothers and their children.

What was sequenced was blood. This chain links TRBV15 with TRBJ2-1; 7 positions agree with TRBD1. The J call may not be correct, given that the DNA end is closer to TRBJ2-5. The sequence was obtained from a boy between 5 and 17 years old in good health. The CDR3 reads CATSTYRDSDTQYF. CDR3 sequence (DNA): TGTGCCACCAGCACCTACCGGGACAGTGACACCCAGTACTTC.